The rows below give T cell receptor beta chains drawn from one sample of a study of cytomegalovirus exposure and HLA in healthy donors. The repertoire was sequenced with immunoSEQ multiplex PCR; TCRdb's copy has only in-frame clones and lacks some. The table lists about 110,000 clones, roughly 80% of them singletons. Sample: PBMCs. Receptor source: a man aged 35 to 55 in good health and CMV-seronegative. Both conserved end residues are part of each CDR3. D genes are given only for firm matches. A clone size is listed for some rows: how often the clone was seen (once, few, many), or a class if it is expanded.

TRBJ2-1,NA,TRBD2,TRBV6-5,TGTGCCAGCAGTTACACTAGCGGGGGGGCGTTCAATGAGCAGTTCTTC,CASSYTSGGAFNEQFF
TRBJ2-5,NA,NA,TRBV7-2,TGTGCCAGCAGCTCACAGATTCCAGAGACCCAGTACTTC,CASSSQIPETQYF
TRBJ2-2,NA,TRBD2,TRBV10-3,TGTGCCATCAGGGGTGCGGGGGGCGGCACCGGGGAGCTGTTTTTT,CAIRGAGGGTGELFF
TRBJ2-3,few,NA,TRBV4-2,TGTGCCAGCAGCCAAGGGACTCGGCACACAGATACGCAGTATTTT,CASSQGTRHTDTQYF
TRBJ2-5,NA,TRBD1,TRBV5-1,TGCACCAGCAGCTTGGGACAGGTCCAAGAGACCCAGTACTTC,CTSSLGQVQETQYF
TRBJ2-3,NA,TRBD2,TRBV4-2,TGTGCCAGCAGCCAAGTCGTAGCGGGGGGGAGAGATACGCAGTATTTT,CASSQVVAGGRDTQYF
TRBJ1-1,NA,TRBD1,TRBV10-2,TGCGCCAGCAGTGACGGAGTGGACAGGGTAAACACTGAAGCTTTCTTT,CASSDGVDRVNTEAFF
TRBJ2-7,NA,TRBD2,TRBV11-3,TGTGCCAGCAGCTTAGAACTAGCGGACAGCTCCTACGAGCAGTACTTC,CASSLELADSSYEQYF
TRBJ2-1,NA,NA,TRBV27,TGTGCCAGCAGTGGCCCACAGGGCCCGTCCAATGAGCAGTTCTTC,CASSGPQGPSNEQFF
TRBJ2-3,NA,NA,TRBV5-1,TGCGCCAGCAGCGCGGGACTTCGCGGCGCAGATACGCAGTATTTT,CASSAGLRGADTQYF
TRBJ2-7,NA,NA,TRBV29-1,TGCAGCGTTAGCCCGACAGACTACGAGCAGTACTTC,CSVSPTDYEQYF
TRBJ2-5,NA,TRBD1,TRBV5-5,TGTGCCAGCAGTCTCCAGGGGGCAGGGGAGACCCAGTACTTC,CASSLQGAGETQYF
TRBJ1-6,NA,NA,TRBV6-6,TGTGCCAGCAGTTACGAGGGTAATTCCCTCCACTTT,CASSYEGNSLHF
TRBJ1-1,NA,NA,TRBV29-1,TGCAGCGTTGAATCGCGGGGGGAGGAGGTACTTTATGAAGCTTTCTTT,CSVESRGEEVLYEAFF
TRBJ2-1,NA,TRBD1,TRBV9,TGTGCCAGCAGCGTCGGGACAGGGGGCCTCAATGAGCAGTTCTTC,CASSVGTGGLNEQFF
TRBJ1-4,NA,NA,TRBV5-1,TGCGCCAGCAGCTTACCAAAGACAAGCGGGAATGAAAAACTGTTTTTT,CASSLPKTSGNEKLFF
TRBJ2-7,NA,NA,TRBV7-9,TGTGCCAGCAGCCGCGTGGTCTACGAGCAGTACTTC,CASSRVVYEQYF
TRBJ1-4,NA,NA,TRBV11-2,TGTGCCAGCAGCTTAGAGAGGGTTTCTGAAAAACTGTTTTTT,CASSLERVSEKLFF
TRBJ2-1,NA,TRBD2,TRBV5-1,TGCGCCAGCAGCCCCCAAGCGGGGGGTTACAATGAGCAGTTCTTC,CASSPQAGGYNEQFF
TRBJ2-5,once,NA,TRBV7-2,TGTGCCAGCAGCTTAGCAGGCGGAGGGGAGACCCAGTACTTC,CASSLAGGGETQYF
TRBJ1-1,NA,TRBD1,TRBV2,TGTGCCAGCAGTCAGACAGGGGTCGGAGCTTTCTTT,CASSQTGVGAFF
TRBJ2-3,NA,NA,TRBV29-1,TGCAGCGTCCGGACTCGGCGGGGCACAGATACGCAGTATTTT,CSVRTRRGTDTQYF
TRBJ2-2,NA,NA,TRBV5-1,TGCGCCAGCAGCTTGACCGGGACTCCGACCGGGGAGCTGTTTTTT,CASSLTGTPTGELFF
TRBJ2-5,NA,NA,TRBV19,TGTGCCAGTAGTGGACAAGGGAAGGCAGAGACCCAGTACTTC,CASSGQGKAETQYF
TRBJ2-7,NA,NA,TRBV6-1,TGTGCCAGCAGTGATCAACTAGGCCCACACGAGCAGTACTTC,CASSDQLGPHEQYF
TRBJ2-7,NA,TRBD1,TRBV6-1,TGTGCCAGCAGCCGGGACAGGGGAGGATACGAGCAGTACTTC,CASSRDRGGYEQYF
TRBJ1-2,NA,TRBD1,TRBV28,TGTGCCAGCAGCTTCCTGACAGGGTCGGCTTATGGCTACACCTTC,CASSFLTGSAYGYTF
TRBJ2-7,NA,TRBD1,TRBV7-9,TGTGCCAGCAGCCGTCCCGGGGGACAGGGCGTCTACGAGCAGTACTTC,CASSRPGGQGVYEQYF
TRBJ1-1,NA,TRBD1,TRBV27,TGTGCCAGCAGATCCGACAGGGGGCGGAGGAACACTGAAGCTTTCTTT,CASRSDRGRRNTEAFF
TRBJ1-2,NA,NA,TRBV5-1,TGCGCCAGCAGCTTGGAGACAGCGCTTATGGGCTACACCTTC,CASSLETALMGYTF
TRBJ2-2,NA,TRBD2,TRBV10-1,TGCGCCAGCATGGCGGGGGGTAACACCGGGGAGCTGTTTTTT,CASMAGGNTGELFF
TRBJ1-2,NA,TRBD1,TRBV15,TGTGCCACCAGCAGAGATATAGCTTCTTCAGGGGGCGATGGCTACACCTTC,CATSRDIASSGGDGYTF
TRBJ2-1,NA,NA,TRBV6-5,TGTGCCAGCACGAAGGGCCACGGGACATACAATGAGCAGTTCTTC,CASTKGHGTYNEQFF
TRBJ2-5,NA,NA,TRBV19,TGTGCCAGTAGCGAGGGCGGGTACCAGTACTTC,CASSEGGYQYF
TRBJ1-2,NA,TRBD1,TRBV6-6,TGTGCCAGCAGCCTGAAGGACAGGGACTACGGTGGCTACACCTTC,CASSLKDRDYGGYTF
TRBJ2-2,NA,TRBD1,TRBV5-1,TGCGCCAGCAGCTGGGACAGGGCAGCCGGGGAGCTGTTTTTT,CASSWDRAAGELFF
TRBJ1-2,NA,NA,TRBV11-2,TGTGCCAGCAGCAACAGGGATTTAGGCTACACCTTC,CASSNRDLGYTF
TRBJ2-2,NA,TRBD2,TRBV29-1,TGCAGCGTTCTGGGACTAGCGGGGGTCGGGGAGCTGTTTTTT,CSVLGLAGVGELFF
TRBJ2-2,NA,TRBD2,TRBV7-9,TGTGCCAGCAGCCACCCATCATCTAGCGGGGGGGACACCGGGGAGCTGTTTTTT,CASSHPSSSGGDTGELFF
TRBJ2-5,NA,NA,TRBV5-6,TGTGCCAGCAGCTTGTATGCTCGGACAGACCAAGAGACCCAGTACTTC,CASSLYARTDQETQYF
TRBJ1-6,NA,NA,TRBV10-3,TGTGCCATCAGTGAAGCAGGGGCGGATTCACCCCTCCACTTT,CAISEAGADSPLHF
TRBJ1-2,once,NA,TRBV10-3,TGTGCCATCAGTCCTGGAGCTAACTATGGCTACACCTTC,CAISPGANYGYTF
TRBJ1-1,NA,NA,TRBV6-5,TGTGCCAGCAGTTACGAGAGTCGGAGCACTGAAGCTTTCTTT,CASSYESRSTEAFF
TRBJ1-6,few,TRBD1,TRBV15,TGTGCCACCACTGACAGGGTTACGGGGTCACCCCTCCACTTT,CATTDRVTGSPLHF
TRBJ1-1,few,NA,TRBV19,TGTGCCAGTAAGCTTACTGGGAGGTTGGGCACTGAAGCTTTCTTT,CASKLTGRLGTEAFF